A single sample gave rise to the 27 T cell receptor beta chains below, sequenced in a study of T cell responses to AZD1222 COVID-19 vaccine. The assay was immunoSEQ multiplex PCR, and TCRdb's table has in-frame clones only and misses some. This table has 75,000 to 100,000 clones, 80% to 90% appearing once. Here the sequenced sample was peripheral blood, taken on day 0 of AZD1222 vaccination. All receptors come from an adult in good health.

CDR3 in DNA: TGTGCCAGCAGCCAAGAAATGAGGGGAGGCACTGAAGCTTTCTTT. Protein product: CASSQEMRGGTEAFF. The V call is TRBV3-1 (or the pseudogene TRBV3-2), the J call TRBJ1-1; the D gene is possibly TRBD1 (5 bases). Deletions cut 0 bases from V and 4 bases from J, with 12 bases between. The CDR3 loop spans 15 amino acids. CDR1 is LGHDT, CDR2 YNNKEL, per germline (reference sequence).

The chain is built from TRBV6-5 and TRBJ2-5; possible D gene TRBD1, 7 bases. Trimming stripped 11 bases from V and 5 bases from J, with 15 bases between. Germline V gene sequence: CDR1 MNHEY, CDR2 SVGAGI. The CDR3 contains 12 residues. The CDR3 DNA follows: TGTGCCGTGCGGGCAGGGGGGGAGACCCAGTACTTC. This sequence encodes CAVRAGGETQYF.

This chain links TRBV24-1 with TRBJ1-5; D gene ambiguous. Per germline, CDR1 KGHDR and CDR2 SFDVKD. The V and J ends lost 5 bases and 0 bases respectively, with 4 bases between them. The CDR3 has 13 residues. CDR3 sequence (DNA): TGTGCCACCAGTGGTAATAGCAATCAGCCCCAGCATTTT. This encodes CATSGNSNQPQHF.

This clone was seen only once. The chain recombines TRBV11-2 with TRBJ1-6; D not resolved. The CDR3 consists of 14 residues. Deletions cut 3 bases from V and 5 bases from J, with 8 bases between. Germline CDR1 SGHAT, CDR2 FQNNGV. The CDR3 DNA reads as TGTGCCAGCAGCTTCTCTGGGGATAATTCACCCCTCCACTTT. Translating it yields CASSFSGDNSPLHF.

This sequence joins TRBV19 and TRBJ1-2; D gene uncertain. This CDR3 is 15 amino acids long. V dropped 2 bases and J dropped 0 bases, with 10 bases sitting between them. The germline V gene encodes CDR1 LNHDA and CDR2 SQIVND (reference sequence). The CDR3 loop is CASSILATTNYGYTF. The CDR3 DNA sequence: TGTGCCAGTAGTATACTGGCAACTACTAACTATGGCTACACCTTC.

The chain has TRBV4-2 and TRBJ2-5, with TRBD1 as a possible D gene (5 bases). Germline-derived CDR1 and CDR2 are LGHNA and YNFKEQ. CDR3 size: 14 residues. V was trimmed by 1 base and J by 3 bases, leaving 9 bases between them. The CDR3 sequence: CASSQGQGEETQYF. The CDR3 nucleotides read TGTGCCAGCAGCCAAGGGCAGGGTGAAGAGACCCAGTACTTC.

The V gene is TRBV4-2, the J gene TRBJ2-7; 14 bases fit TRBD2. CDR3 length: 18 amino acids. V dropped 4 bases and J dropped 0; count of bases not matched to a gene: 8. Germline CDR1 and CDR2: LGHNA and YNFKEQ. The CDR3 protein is CASSLWTSGGTHSYEQYF. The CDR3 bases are TGTGCCAGCAGCCTATGGACTAGCGGGGGGACCCACTCCTACGAGCAGTACTTC.

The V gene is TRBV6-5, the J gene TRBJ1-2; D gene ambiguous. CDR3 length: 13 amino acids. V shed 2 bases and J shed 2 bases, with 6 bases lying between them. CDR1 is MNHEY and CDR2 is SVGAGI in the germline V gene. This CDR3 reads CASSYDKNYGYTF. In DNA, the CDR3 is TGTGCCAGCAGTTACGACAAGAACTATGGCTACACCTTC.

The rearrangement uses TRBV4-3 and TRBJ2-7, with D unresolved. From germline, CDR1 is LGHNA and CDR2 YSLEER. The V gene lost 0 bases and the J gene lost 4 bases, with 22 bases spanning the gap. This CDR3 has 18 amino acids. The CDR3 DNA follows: TGCGCCAGCAGCCAAGATCGAATTGTGGGAACACTCGGGTACGAGCAGTACTTC. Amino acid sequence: CASSQDRIVGTLGYEQYF.

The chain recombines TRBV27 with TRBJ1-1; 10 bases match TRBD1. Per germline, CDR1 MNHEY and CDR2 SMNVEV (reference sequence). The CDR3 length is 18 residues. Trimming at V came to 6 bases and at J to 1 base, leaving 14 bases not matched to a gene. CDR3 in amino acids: CASRGGYGQGVPNTEAFF. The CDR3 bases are TGTGCCAGCAGGGGAGGCTACGGACAGGGGGTCCCGAACACTGAAGCTTTCTTT.

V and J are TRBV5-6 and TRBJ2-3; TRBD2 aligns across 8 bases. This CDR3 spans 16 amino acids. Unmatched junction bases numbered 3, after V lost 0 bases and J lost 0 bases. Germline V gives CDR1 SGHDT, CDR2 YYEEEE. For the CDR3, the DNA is TGTGCCAGCAGCTTGGTCTTAGCGGGGAGCACAGATACGCAGTATTTT. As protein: CASSLVLAGSTDTQYF.

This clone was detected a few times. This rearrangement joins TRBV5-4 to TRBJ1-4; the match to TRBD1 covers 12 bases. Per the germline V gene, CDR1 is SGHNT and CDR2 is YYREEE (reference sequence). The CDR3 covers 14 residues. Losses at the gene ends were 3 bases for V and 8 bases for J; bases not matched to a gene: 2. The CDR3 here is CASSWDRGQEKLFF. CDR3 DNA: TGTGCCAGCAGCTGGGACAGGGGGCAGGAAAAACTGTTTTTT.

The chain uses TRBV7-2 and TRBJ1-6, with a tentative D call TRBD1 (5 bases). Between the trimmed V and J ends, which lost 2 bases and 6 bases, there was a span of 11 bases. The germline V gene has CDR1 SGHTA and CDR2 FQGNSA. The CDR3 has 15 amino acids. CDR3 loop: CASSLRQGSNSPLHF. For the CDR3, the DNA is TGTGCCAGCAGCTTACGGCAGGGATCTAATTCACCCCTCCACTTT.

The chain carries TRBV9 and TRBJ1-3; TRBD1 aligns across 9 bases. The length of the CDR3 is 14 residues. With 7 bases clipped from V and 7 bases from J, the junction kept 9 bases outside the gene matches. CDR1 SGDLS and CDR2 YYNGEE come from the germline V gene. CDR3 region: CASGLGTGRNTIYF. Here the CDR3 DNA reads TGTGCCAGCGGCCTGGGGACAGGGAGGAACACCATATATTTT. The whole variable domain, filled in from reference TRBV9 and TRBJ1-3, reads DSGVTQTPKHLITATGQRVTLRCSPRSGDLSVYWYQQSLDQGLQFLIQYYNGEERAKGNILERFSAQQFPDLHSELNLSSLELGDSALYFCASGLGTGRNTIYFGEGSWLTVV.

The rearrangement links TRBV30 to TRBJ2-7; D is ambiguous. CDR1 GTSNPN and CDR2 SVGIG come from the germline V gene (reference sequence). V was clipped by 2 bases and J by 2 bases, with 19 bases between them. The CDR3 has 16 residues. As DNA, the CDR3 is TGTGCCTGGAGTAGGCGGCCGCTGACCCGACCCTACGAGCAGTACTTC. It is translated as CAWSRRPLTRPYEQYF.

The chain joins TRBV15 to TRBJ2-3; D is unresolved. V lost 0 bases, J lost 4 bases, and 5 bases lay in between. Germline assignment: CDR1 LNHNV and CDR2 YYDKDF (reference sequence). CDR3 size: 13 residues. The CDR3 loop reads CATSRDWSDTQYF. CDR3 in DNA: TGTGCCACCAGCAGAGATTGGTCAGATACGCAGTATTTT.

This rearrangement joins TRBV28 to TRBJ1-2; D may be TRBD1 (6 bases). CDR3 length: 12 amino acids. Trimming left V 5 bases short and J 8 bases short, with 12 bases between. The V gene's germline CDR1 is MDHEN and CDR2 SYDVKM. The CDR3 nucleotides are TGTGCCAGCAGTACAGGGATCCGGGGCTACACCTTC. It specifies CASSTGIRGYTF.

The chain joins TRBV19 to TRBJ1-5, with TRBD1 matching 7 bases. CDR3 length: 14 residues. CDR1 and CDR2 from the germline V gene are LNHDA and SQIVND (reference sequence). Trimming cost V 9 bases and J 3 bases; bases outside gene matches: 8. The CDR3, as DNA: TGTGCCAGCCAGGACAGGCTTAACAATCAGCCCCAGCATTTT. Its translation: CASQDRLNNQPQHF.

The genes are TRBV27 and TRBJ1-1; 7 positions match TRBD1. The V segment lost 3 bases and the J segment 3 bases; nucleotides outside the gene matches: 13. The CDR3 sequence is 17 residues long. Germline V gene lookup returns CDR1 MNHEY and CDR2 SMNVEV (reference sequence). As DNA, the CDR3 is TGTGCCAGCAGTTTCCTACCCCTTGGGAGGGGGCACACTGAAGCTTTCTTT. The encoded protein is CASSFLPLGRGHTEAFF.

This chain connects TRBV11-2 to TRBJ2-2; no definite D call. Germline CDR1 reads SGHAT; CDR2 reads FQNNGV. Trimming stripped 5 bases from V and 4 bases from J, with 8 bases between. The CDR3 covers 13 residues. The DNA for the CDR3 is TGTGCCAGCAGCCAACCGGGCACCGGGGAGCTGTTTTTT. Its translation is CASSQPGTGELFF.

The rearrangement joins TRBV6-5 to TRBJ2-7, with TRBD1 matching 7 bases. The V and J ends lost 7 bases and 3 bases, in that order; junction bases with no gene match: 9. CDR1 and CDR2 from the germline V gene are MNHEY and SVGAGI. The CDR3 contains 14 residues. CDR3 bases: TGTGCCAGCACCGAGACAGGGCCCGACTACGAGCAGTACTTC. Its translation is CASTETGPDYEQYF.

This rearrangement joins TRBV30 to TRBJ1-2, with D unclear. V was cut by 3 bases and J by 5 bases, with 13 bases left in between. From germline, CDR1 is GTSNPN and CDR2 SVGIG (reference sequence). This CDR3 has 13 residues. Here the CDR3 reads CAWRVRGWYGYTF. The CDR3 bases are TGTGCCTGGAGGGTCCGGGGTTGGTATGGCTACACCTTC.

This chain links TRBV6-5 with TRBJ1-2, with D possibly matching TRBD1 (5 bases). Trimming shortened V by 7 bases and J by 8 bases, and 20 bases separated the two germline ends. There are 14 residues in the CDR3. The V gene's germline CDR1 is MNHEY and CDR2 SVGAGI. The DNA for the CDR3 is TGTGCCAGCACCTCAGGGAGGGACCTCGGAGGCTACACCTTC. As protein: CASTSGRDLGGYTF.

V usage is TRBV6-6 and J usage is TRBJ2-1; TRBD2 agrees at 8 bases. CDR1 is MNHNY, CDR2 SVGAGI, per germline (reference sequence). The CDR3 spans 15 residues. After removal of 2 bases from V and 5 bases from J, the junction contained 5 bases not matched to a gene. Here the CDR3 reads CASSYGAAGDNEQFF. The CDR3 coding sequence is TGTGCCAGCAGTTACGGGGCAGCGGGGGACAATGAGCAGTTCTTC.

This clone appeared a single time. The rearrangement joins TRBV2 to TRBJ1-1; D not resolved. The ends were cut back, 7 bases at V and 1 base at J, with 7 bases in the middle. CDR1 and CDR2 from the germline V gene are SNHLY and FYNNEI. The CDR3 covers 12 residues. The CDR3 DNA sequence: TGTGCCAGCAATGATGAGAACACTGAAGCTTTCTTT. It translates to CASNDENTEAFF.

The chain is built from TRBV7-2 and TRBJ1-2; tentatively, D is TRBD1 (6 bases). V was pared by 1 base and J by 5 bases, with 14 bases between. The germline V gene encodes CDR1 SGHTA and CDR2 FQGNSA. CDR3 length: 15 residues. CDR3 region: CASSLDSGQMYGYTF. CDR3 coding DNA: TGTGCCAGCAGCTTAGATAGCGGACAGATGTATGGCTACACCTTC. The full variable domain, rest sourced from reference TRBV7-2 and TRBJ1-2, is GAGVSQSPSNKVTEKGKDVELRCDPISGHTALYWYRQSLGQGLEFLIYFQGNSAPDKSGLPSDRFSAERTGGSVSTLTIQRTQQEDSAVYLCASSLDSGQMYGYTFGSGTRLTVV.

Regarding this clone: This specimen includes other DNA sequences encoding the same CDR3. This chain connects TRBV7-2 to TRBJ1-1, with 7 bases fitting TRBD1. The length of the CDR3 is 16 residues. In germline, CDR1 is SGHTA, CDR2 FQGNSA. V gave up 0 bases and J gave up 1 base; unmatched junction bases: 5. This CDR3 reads CASSLAGDSWNTEAFF. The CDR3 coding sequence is TGTGCCAGCAGCTTAGCTGGGGACAGTTGGAACACTGAAGCTTTCTTT. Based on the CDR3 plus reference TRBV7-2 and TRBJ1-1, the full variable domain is GAGVSQSPSNKVTEKGKDVELRCDPISGHTALYWYRQSLGQGLEFLIYFQGNSAPDKSGLPSDRFSAERTGGSVSTLTIQRTQQEDSAVYLCASSLAGDSWNTEAFFGQGTRLTVV.